This T cell receptor beta chain appears in the sequencing data of a study of PD-1 blockade in classical Hodgkin lymphoma. Time point: cycle 4 day 1 (C4D1), after more than five weeks of nivolumab. Every patient had relapsed following autologous stem cell transplantation, and cohorts differed in brentuximab vedotin exposure. CDR1 is SGHVS and CDR2 is FQNEAQ in the germline V gene. Trimming pared 5 bases from V and 4 bases from J, leaving 21 bases between. The length of the CDR3 is 17 residues. Libraries were prepared by immunoSEQ multiplex PCR; TCRdb keeps only in-frame clonotypes and omits some of them. The profile shows 41,000 or so clones, approximately 67% of them singletons. For this clone: Its antigen is undetermined.

Study-wide results and limits: Some patients began nivolumab under 1 year after ASCT. These patients were excluded from later analyses.

The source of this sequence is a human donor with classical Hodgkin lymphoma. The chain links TRBV7-8 to TRBJ1-3; TRBD1 might be the D (5 bases). Material: peripheral blood mononuclear cells (PBMCs), obtained before the fourth cycle of nivolumab. CDR3 loop: CASSPQGARAWGNTIYF. The CDR3 DNA sequence: TGTGCCAGCAGCCCCCAAGGTGCCAGGGCTTGGGGAAACACCATATATTTT.